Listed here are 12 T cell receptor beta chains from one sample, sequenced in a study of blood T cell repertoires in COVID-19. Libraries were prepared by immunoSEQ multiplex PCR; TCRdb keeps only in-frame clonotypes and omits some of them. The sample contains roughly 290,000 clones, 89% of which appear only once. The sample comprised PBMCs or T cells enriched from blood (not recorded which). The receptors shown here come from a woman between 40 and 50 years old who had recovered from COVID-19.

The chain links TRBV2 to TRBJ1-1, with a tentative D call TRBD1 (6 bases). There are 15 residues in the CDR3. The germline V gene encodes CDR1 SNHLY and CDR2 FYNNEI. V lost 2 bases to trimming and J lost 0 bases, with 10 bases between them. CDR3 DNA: TGTGCCAGCAGTGAACAGGGGCTAATGAACACTGAAGCTTTCTTT. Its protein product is CASSEQGLMNTEAFF.

CDR3 coding DNA: TGTGCCAGAAGCTTGGAGGTGTGGCATCGGGTGTGCAGCCCGATTAACTATGGCTACACCTTC. Translated: CARSLEVWHRVCSPINYGYTF. This rearrangement joins TRBV5-3 to TRBJ1-2; D unclear. TRBV5-3 is annotated as an ORF whose role is uncertain. The length of the CDR3 is 21 residues. Trimming pared 0 bases from V and 1 base from J, leaving 28 bases between.

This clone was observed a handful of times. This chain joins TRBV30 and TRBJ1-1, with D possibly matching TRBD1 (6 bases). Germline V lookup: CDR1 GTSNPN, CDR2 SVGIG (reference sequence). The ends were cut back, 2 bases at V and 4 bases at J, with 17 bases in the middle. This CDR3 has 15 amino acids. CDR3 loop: CAWSPPHVGGTEAFF. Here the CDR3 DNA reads TGTGCCTGGAGTCCGCCGCATGTAGGGGGCACTGAAGCTTTCTTT. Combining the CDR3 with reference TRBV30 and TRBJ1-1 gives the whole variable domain SQTIHQWPATLVQPVGSPLSLECTVEGTSNPNLYWYRQAAGRGLQLLFYSVGIGQISSEVPQNLSASRPQDRQFILSSKKLLLSDSGFYLCAWSPPHVGGTEAFFGQGTRLTVV.

CDR3 sequence reads: CASSLPGVMNTEAFF. The CDR3 nucleotides read TGTGCCAGCAGTCTTCCCGGGGTAATGAACACTGAAGCTTTCTTT. The chain joins TRBV7-9 to TRBJ1-1; D is unclear. Trimming took 6 bases from V and 0 from J, leaving 14 bases between them. Per the germline V gene, CDR1 is SEHNR and CDR2 is FQNEAQ (reference sequence). The CDR3 contains 15 residues.

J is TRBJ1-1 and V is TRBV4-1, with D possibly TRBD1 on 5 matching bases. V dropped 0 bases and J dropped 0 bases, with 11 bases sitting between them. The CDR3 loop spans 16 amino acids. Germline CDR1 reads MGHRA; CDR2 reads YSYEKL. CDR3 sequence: CASSQDSNRMNTEAFF. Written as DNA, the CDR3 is TGCGCCAGCAGCCAAGACTCTAACAGGATGAACACTGAAGCTTTCTTT.

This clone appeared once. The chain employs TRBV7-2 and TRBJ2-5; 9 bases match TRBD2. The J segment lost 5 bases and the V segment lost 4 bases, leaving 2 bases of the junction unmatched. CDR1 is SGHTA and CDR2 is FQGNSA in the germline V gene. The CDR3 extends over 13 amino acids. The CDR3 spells CASSSTSGETQYF. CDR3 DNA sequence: TGTGCCAGCAGCTCCACTAGCGGGGAGACCCAGTACTTC.

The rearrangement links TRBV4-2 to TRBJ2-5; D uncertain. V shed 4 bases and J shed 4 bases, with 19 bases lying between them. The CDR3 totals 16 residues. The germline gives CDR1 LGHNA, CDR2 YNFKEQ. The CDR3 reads CASSPEHDGSRETQYF. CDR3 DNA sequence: TGTGCCAGCAGCCCGGAACATGACGGGTCCCGAGAGACCCAGTACTTC.

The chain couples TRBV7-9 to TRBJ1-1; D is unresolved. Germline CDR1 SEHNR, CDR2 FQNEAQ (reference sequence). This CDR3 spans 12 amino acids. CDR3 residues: CVSGTANTEAFF. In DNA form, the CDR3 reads TGTGTTTCCGGTACAGCGAACACTGAAGCTTTCTTT. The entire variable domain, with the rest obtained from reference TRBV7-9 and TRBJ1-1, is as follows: DTGVSQNPRHKITKRGQNVTFRCDPISEHNRLYWYRQTLGQGPEFLTYFQNEAQLEKSRLLSDRFSAERPKGSFSTLEIQRTEQGDSAMYLCVSGTANTEAFFGQGTRLTVV.

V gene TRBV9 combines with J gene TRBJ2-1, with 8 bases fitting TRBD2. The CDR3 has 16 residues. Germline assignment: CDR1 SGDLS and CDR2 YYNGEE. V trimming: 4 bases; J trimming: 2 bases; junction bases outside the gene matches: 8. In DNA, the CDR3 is TGTGCCAGCAGCCCCGGCTCGGGGGGGGCCTACAATGAGCAGTTCTTC. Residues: CASSPGSGGAYNEQFF.

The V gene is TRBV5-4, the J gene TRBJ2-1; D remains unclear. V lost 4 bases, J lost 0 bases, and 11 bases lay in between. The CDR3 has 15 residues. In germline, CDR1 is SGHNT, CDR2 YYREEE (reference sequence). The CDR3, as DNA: TGTGCCAGCAGCGTGACTTTGAGCTCCTACAATGAGCAGTTCTTC. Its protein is CASSVTLSSYNEQFF.

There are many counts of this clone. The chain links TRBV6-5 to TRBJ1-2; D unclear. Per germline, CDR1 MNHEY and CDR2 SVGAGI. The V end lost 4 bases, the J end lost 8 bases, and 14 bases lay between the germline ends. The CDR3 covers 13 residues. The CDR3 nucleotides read TGTGCCAGCAGTTCGAGAGGGCAGAGAGGCTACACCTTC. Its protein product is CASSSRGQRGYTF.

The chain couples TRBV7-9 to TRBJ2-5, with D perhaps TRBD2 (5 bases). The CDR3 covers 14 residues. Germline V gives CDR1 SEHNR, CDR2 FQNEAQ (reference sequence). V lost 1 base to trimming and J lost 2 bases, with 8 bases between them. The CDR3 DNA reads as TGTGCCAGCAGCTTAGGACTATATCAAGAGACCCAGTACTTC. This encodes CASSLGLYQETQYF.